These 9 T cell receptor beta chains were sequenced from one sample in a study of siplizumab effects on memory and regulatory T cells. Only in-frame clones appear in the TCRdb table, and some are missing; sequencing was by immunoSEQ multiplex PCR. This sample carries more than 90,000 clones, roughly 94% of them seen once, and the ten largest clones take approximately 1.4%. The source material was non-Treg CD4+ T cells sorted from blood. The receptor source for this set is a human donor in good health.

This sequence joins TRBV7-3 and TRBJ2-1; TRBD1 aligns across 7 bases. V lost 4 bases to trimming and J lost 6 bases; unmatched junction nucleotides: 3. This CDR3 contains 13 residues. Germline-derived CDR1 and CDR2 are SGHTA and FQGTGA. DNA for the CDR3: TGTGCCAGCAGCTCCAGACAGGGCAATGAGCAGTTCTTC. Translation gives CASSSRQGNEQFF. Looking up the rest from reference TRBV7-3 and TRBJ2-1 gives the full variable domain: GAGVSQTPSNKVTEKGKYVELRCDPISGHTALYWYRQSLGQGPEFLIYFQGTGAADDSGLPNDRFFAVRPEGSVSTLKIQRTERGDSAVYLCASSSRQGNEQFFGPGTRLTVL.

The rearrangement links TRBV5-1 to TRBJ2-7; weak D call: TRBD1 (6 bases). The CDR3 sequence is 14 residues long. Per germline, CDR1 SGHRS and CDR2 YFSETQ. V dropped 4 bases and J dropped 0 bases, with 11 bases sitting between them. The CDR3 region has the DNA TGCGCCAGCAGCCACCGGGACAACTCCTACGAGCAGTACTTC. This gives the protein CASSHRDNSYEQYF.

A remark on this clone: Other DNA sequences within the sample encode an identical CDR3. The chain joins TRBV5-6 to TRBJ2-3, with D possibly matching TRBD1 (6 bases). From germline, CDR1 is SGHDT and CDR2 YYEEEE. The germline V and J ends were trimmed by 3 bases and 4 bases, with 12 bases remaining between them. The CDR3 has 14 amino acids. The CDR3 loop is CASSSQQGADTQYF. The DNA of the CDR3 is TGTGCCAGCAGCTCGCAACAGGGTGCAGATACGCAGTATTTT.

This chain joins TRBV2 and TRBJ2-1; tentative D call: TRBD2 (6 bases). CDR1 is SNHLY, CDR2 FYNNEI, per germline. Trimming removed 8 bases from V and 6 bases from J, with 17 bases in between. This CDR3 comprises 14 residues. DNA for the CDR3: TGTGCCAGCCGTAGGCGGGACCTTTTCAATGAGCAGTTCTTC. Residues: CASRRRDLFNEQFF.

V is TRBV19 and J is TRBJ1-2; 9 bases map to TRBD1. CDR1 and CDR2 (germline): LNHDA, SQIVND (reference sequence). The CDR3 loop spans 16 amino acids. Trimming at V came to 1 base and at J to 7 bases, leaving 10 bases not matched to a gene. The CDR3 DNA is TGTGCCAGTAGTATAGGGTACAGGGGGCCGTTCGGTGGCTACACCTTC. Protein sequence: CASSIGYRGPFGGYTF. Together with reference TRBV19 and TRBJ1-2, the CDR3 gives the full variable domain: DGGITQSPKYLFRKEGQNVTLSCEQNLNHDAMYWYRQDPGQGLRLIYYSQIVNDFQKGDIAEGYSVSREKKESFPLTVTSAQKNPTAFYLCASSIGYRGPFGGYTFGSGTRLTVV.

This clone was recorded only once. The chain uses TRBV27 and TRBJ1-5, with D possibly TRBD1 on 5 matching bases. Trimming stripped 8 bases from V and 4 bases from J, with 18 bases between. Germline lookup yields CDR1 MNHEY and CDR2 SMNVEV (reference sequence). This CDR3 comprises 15 residues. In DNA form, the CDR3 reads TGTGCCAGCGGGGGAGGGGCAGCCTTGAATCAGCCCCAGCATTTT. Residues: CASGGGAALNQPQHF.

This chain uses TRBV2 with TRBJ1-4; D call uncertain. V lost 7 bases to trimming and J lost 5 bases, with 17 bases between them. This CDR3 spans 15 amino acids. Germline CDR1 is SNHLY and CDR2 is FYNNEI. The CDR3 DNA reads TGTGCCAGCACCCGAAATTCCCGGGCCAATGAAAAACTGTTTTTT. It yields the protein CASTRNSRANEKLFF.

This sequence joins TRBV28 and TRBJ2-7; a weak D match, TRBD2 (5 bases). CDR3 size: 13 residues. The V gene lost 6 bases and the J gene lost 8 bases, with 17 bases spanning the gap. In germline, CDR1 is MDHEN, CDR2 SYDVKM. CDR3 coding DNA: TGTGCCAGCAGCTTGGACTTAAAACCCAAGCAGTACTTC. It yields the protein CASSLDLKPKQYF.

The gene calls are TRBV28 and TRBJ2-5, with 10 bases aligning to TRBD1. The DNA matches TRBJ2-7 better at its end, which makes the J call doubtful. The V gene's germline CDR1 is MDHEN and CDR2 SYDVKM. This CDR3 comprises 15 residues. As DNA, the CDR3 is TGTGCCAGCAGTTCCGTAGGGACAGGGGCTCTCGAGCAGTACTTC. Translating gives CASSSVGTGALEQYF.